The clone carrying this T cell receptor beta chain was observed a few times. Its antigen is undetermined. This sample was taken from a study of T cells in Graves' hyperthyroidism and ophthalmopathy. Regarding the study as a whole: Researchers report that a 13 V-J model separated ophthalmopathy from stable hyperthyroidism.

The TCR beta CDR3 regions underwent amplification using RNA transcripts as the source. The study used the HTBI primer set for a first-round RT-PCR of the TCR CDR3. In TCRdb, the multiplex PCR reads were re-called with MiXCR into one record per CDR3 protein. The table lists more than 550,000 distinct CDR3 sequences, roughly 17% of them singletons, with around 16% in the top ten. Out of about 10 ml of fresh peripheral blood came the PBMCs. Source material: blood. This TCR derives from a man in his fifties or sixties with Graves' hyperthyroidism.

The CDR3: CASSPSPAGANTDTQYF. CDR3 DNA sequence: TGTGCCAGCAGCCCCAGCCCAGCGGGAGCCAACACAGATACGCAGTATTTT. The chain combines TRBV3-1 with TRBJ2-3; 8 bases are shared with TRBD2. This CDR3 contains 17 residues. V lost 4 bases, J lost 2 bases, and 11 bases stayed unmatched. Germline CDR1 reads LGHDT; CDR2 reads YNNKEL (reference sequence).